This T cell receptor (beta chain) was sequenced for a study of regulatory T cells in long-lasting Graves disease. V was pared by 1 base and J by 0 bases, with 11 bases between. The germline CDR1 and CDR2 sequences are SGHRS and YFSETQ. The CDR3 is made up of 16 amino acids. Noted time point: newly diagnosed GD, antithyroid drugs for less than 3 months. There was RNA extracted from PBMCs, and the TCR library was made from it. This clonotype was counted many times. With iRepertoire HTBI primers and Arm-PCR of CDR3 regions, TCR beta libraries were built. TCRdb analysed the multiplex PCR reads with MiXCR anew, one entry per CDR3 protein. The data show over 200,000 distinct CDR3 sequences, with 15% to 20% seen just once and 14% held by the top ten. The sample was also reused in another study, on T cells in Graves' hyperthyroidism and ophthalmopathy.

This chain uses TRBV5-1 with TRBJ1-3, with D uncertain. The input for sequencing was peripheral blood mononuclear cells (PBMCs), taken at new diagnosis, from a patient treated with antithyroid drugs. The source of this sequence is a woman in her twenties or thirties with Graves disease. Written as DNA, the CDR3 is TGCGCCAGCAGCTTGAGGCCGGACCACTCTGGAAACACCATATATTTT. Amino acid sequence: CASSLRPDHSGNTIYF.